This T cell receptor (beta chain) appears in the sequencing data of a study of cytomegalovirus exposure and HLA in healthy donors. Study background: Of about 390 genotyped donors, 81% grouped in the Caucasian-associated ancestry cluster.

The V gene end was trimmed by 4 bases and the J gene end by 4 bases; junction bases not matched to a gene: 3. Germline V gene sequence: CDR1 ENHRY, CDR2 SYGVKD. The CDR3 has 15 residues. With 60 Vbeta and 13 Jbeta primers, the PCR was carried out. The assay was immunoSEQ multiplex PCR, and TCRdb's table has in-frame clones only and misses some. The sample features tens of thousands of clones, with around 5.3% in its top ten. The rearrangement joins TRBV10-3 to TRBJ1-4; 10 bases agree with TRBD1. The origin of this receptor is a man aged 25-45 years in good health and CMV-seropositive. Specimen: PBMCs. CDR3 in DNA: TGTGCCATCAGTGGTGGACAGGGGGATAATGAAAAACTGTTTTTT. Translating it yields CAISGGQGDNEKLFF.